The entry below gives a single T cell receptor beta chain sequence along with its context. Every patient had mismatch repair deficiency by PCR or immunohistochemistry. The V gene's germline CDR1 is MNHEY and CDR2 SMNVEV (reference sequence). The CDR3 is 17 residues long. The V end was cut by 3 bases, the J end by 4 bases, with 19 bases between. This record comes from a study of PD-1 blockade in mismatch repair-deficient tumors. Method: immunoSEQ multiplex PCR; TCRdb's copy keeps in-frame clones and lacks some. This sample has tens of thousands of clones, with 80% to 90% found just once. The V and J genes are TRBV27 and TRBJ2-1; D unresolved. The sequenced sample was peripheral blood, obtained approximately 80 weeks after starting pembrolizumab. The TCR sequence derives from an adult with mismatch repair-deficient cancer. In DNA form, the CDR3 reads TGTGCCAGCAGTTTCTCTCCTCCGGTTACAGCGTACAATGAGCAGTTCTTC. It yields the protein CASSFSPPVTAYNEQFF.